The 22 T cell receptor beta chains reported below all come from one sample, sequenced in a study of blood T cell repertoires in COVID-19. Here immunoSEQ multiplex PCR was the method, and the copy in TCRdb shows in-frame clones only, minus some. The repertoire holds some 380,000 clones, with around 87% as singletons. Sample: PBMCs or T cells enriched from blood (not recorded which). Receptor source: a man aged 30-40 years who had recovered from COVID-19.

The J gene is TRBJ1-1, the V gene TRBV28; D unclear. Germline V gene sequence: CDR1 MDHEN, CDR2 SYDVKM. CDR3 size: 12 residues. Trimming pared 2 bases from V and 5 bases from J, leaving 6 bases between. CDR3 loop: CASSLLGTEAFF. The CDR3 DNA sequence: TGTGCCAGCAGTTTACTCGGGACTGAAGCTTTCTTT.

V gene TRBV3-1 (or the pseudogene TRBV3-2) combines with J gene TRBJ2-3; the D is unclear. The germline gives CDR1 LGHDT, CDR2 YNNKEL (reference sequence). The CDR3 spans 14 residues. V dropped 4 bases and J dropped 4 bases, with 12 bases sitting between them. The CDR3 spells CASSLRVEADTQYF. The CDR3 coding sequence is TGTGCCAGCAGCCTCCGAGTTGAGGCAGATACGCAGTATTTT.

This clone was detected once. This rearrangement joins TRBV5-1 to TRBJ2-7; D remains ambiguous. Trimming pared 5 bases from V and 6 bases from J, leaving 18 bases between. The CDR3 has 14 residues. Germline CDR1 is SGHRS and CDR2 is YFSETQ. CDR3 DNA: TGCGCCAGCAGTGGCAGCGCCGTATTCTCCGAGCAGTACTTC. Its protein product is CASSGSAVFSEQYF.

This chain connects TRBV4-1 to TRBJ1-6; a possible D gene is TRBD1 (6 bases). Trimming removed 2 bases from V and 8 bases from J, with 16 bases in between. The CDR3 is 16 residues long. Germline V gene data show CDR1 as MGHRA and CDR2 as YSYEKL. The CDR3 reads CASSQWPGQEDSPLHF. CDR3 in DNA: TGCGCCAGCAGCCAATGGCCGGGACAAGAGGATTCACCCCTCCACTTT.

V gene TRBV4-2 combines with J gene TRBJ2-6; D might be TRBD1 (6 bases). The V and J ends lost 1 base and 2 bases respectively, with 12 bases between them. This CDR3 is 17 amino acids long. Germline CDR1 and CDR2: LGHNA and YNFKEQ. CDR3 sequence: CASSQVTGLAGANVLTF. Here the CDR3 DNA reads TGTGCCAGCAGCCAAGTAACAGGGTTGGCTGGGGCCAACGTCCTGACTTTC.

The V call is TRBV6-1, the J call TRBJ1-4, with unresolved D. The ends were cut back, 3 bases at V and 7 bases at J, with 12 bases in the middle. The CDR3 runs to 14 residues. Germline V lookup: CDR1 MNHNS, CDR2 SASEGT. For the CDR3, the DNA is TGTGCCAGCAGTGAGAGTCCAAATATTGAAAAACTGTTTTTT. Translated: CASSESPNIEKLFF.

The chain uses TRBV11-3 and TRBJ2-5; 8 bases map to TRBD2. In germline, CDR1 is SGHNT, CDR2 YENEEA. CDR3 length: 14 residues. The V gene end was trimmed by 5 bases and the J gene end by 7 bases; junction bases not matched to a gene: 9. The CDR3 bases are TGTGCCAGCAGCCCGGGACTAGTTTATTGGACCCAGTACTTC. Protein product: CASSPGLVYWTQYF. The variable domain in full, completed from reference TRBV11-3 and TRBJ2-5, reads EAGVVQSPRYKIIEKKQPVAFWCNPISGHNTLYWYLQNLGQGPELLIRYENEEAVDDSQLPKDRFSAERLKGVDSTLKIQPAELGDSAVYLCASSPGLVYWTQYFGPGTRLLVL.

This chain connects TRBV5-5 to TRBJ2-5, with TRBD2 matching over 9 bases. Germline values: CDR1 SGHKS, CDR2 YYEKEE (reference sequence). V trimming: 4 bases; J trimming: 1 base; junction bases outside the gene matches: 8. The CDR3 covers 16 residues. This chain's CDR3 is CASSRLAGEPQETQYF. CDR3 sequence (DNA): TGTGCCAGCAGCAGATTAGCGGGGGAGCCCCAAGAGACCCAGTACTTC.

V is TRBV3-1 (or the pseudogene TRBV3-2) and J is TRBJ1-5, with 7 bases lining up with TRBD1. CDR1 and CDR2 from the germline V gene are LGHDT and YNNKEL (reference sequence). This CDR3 comprises 13 residues. Trimming at V came to 3 bases and at J to 5 bases, leaving 1 base not matched to a gene. The CDR3 region has the DNA TGTGCCAGCAGCCACAGGGGGGATCAGCCCCAGCATTTT. Translating it yields CASSHRGDQPQHF.

The genes are TRBV5-1 and TRBJ1-2, with a possible D match to TRBD1 (6 bases). Germline loops: CDR1 SGHRS, CDR2 YFSETQ. V lost 4 bases, J lost 1 base, and 17 bases lay in between. This CDR3 region has 16 residues. The CDR3 DNA reads TGCGCCAGCAGCACAGGGCCCGAAAGGTTTAACTATGGCTACACCTTC. As protein: CASSTGPERFNYGYTF.

The chain recombines TRBV29-1 with TRBJ1-1, with TRBD1 matching 8 bases. The CDR3 contains 15 residues. J gave up 1 base and V 6 bases, and 10 bases lay outside the gene matches. In germline, CDR1 is SQVTM, CDR2 ANQGSEA. The CDR3 DNA reads TGCAGCGTCCAAATGACAGGGGCTGGGAACACTGAAGCTTTCTTT. This encodes CSVQMTGAGNTEAFF.

This clone was seen only once. The rearrangement uses TRBV5-6 and TRBJ2-1; TRBD1 matches 7 bases. Per germline, CDR1 SGHDT and CDR2 YYEEEE. The CDR3 is 14 amino acids. V lost 2 bases and J lost 4; bases outside the gene matches: 3. The CDR3 bases are TGTGCCAGCAGCTTAGGGGGCCGGTACAATGAGCAGTTCTTC. Translated, it gives CASSLGGRYNEQFF.

The chain couples TRBV30 to TRBJ1-6, with a possible D match to TRBD1 (6 bases). The germline V gene encodes CDR1 GTSNPN and CDR2 SVGIG (reference sequence). The CDR3 covers 14 residues. Trimming took 3 bases from V and 2 from J, leaving 8 bases between them. The DNA of the CDR3 is TGTGCCTGGAGAACAGGGACCTATAATTCACCCCTCCACTTT. Its protein is CAWRTGTYNSPLHF.

This clone appeared once. Other DNA variants within this sample encode the same CDR3. The V gene is TRBV7-2, the J gene TRBJ1-2; 7 positions agree with TRBD1. With V trimmed by 1 base and J by 2 bases, 4 bases remained unmatched. Germline V gene lookup returns CDR1 SGHTA and CDR2 FQGNSA. This CDR3 region has 15 residues. CDR3 sequence: CASSLVTGANYGYTF. CDR3 sequence (DNA): TGTGCCAGCAGCTTAGTAACAGGGGCGAACTATGGCTACACCTTC.

The V call is TRBV6-1, the J call TRBJ1-2, with 8 bases fitting TRBD1. V lost 5 bases, J lost 1 base, and 6 bases stayed unmatched. The V gene's germline CDR1 is MNHNS and CDR2 SASEGT. The CDR3 has 15 residues. DNA of the CDR3: TGTGCCAGCAGTCAAGACAGGGGATTTAACTATGGCTACACCTTC. Its translation is CASSQDRGFNYGYTF.

J is TRBJ1-1 and V is TRBV7-9; 8 bases map to TRBD1. The V gene end was trimmed by 4 bases and the J gene end by 8 bases; junction bases not matched to a gene: 3. Germline V gene lookup returns CDR1 SEHNR and CDR2 FQNEAQ (reference sequence). This CDR3 is 12 amino acids long. The CDR3 loop reads CASSSTGGEAFF. CDR3 sequence (DNA): TGTGCCAGCAGCTCTACAGGGGGGGAAGCTTTCTTT.

The V gene is TRBV9, the J gene TRBJ1-4, with 7 bases identical to TRBD1. V shed 2 bases and J 6 bases; nucleotides not matched to a gene: 4. Germline assignment: CDR1 SGDLS and CDR2 YYNGEE. This CDR3 is built from 14 residues. CDR3 amino acids: CASSVRDSHEKLFF. Here the CDR3 DNA reads TGTGCCAGCAGCGTTAGGGACAGCCATGAAAAACTGTTTTTT.

The J gene is TRBJ1-4, the V gene TRBV11-2; weak D call: TRBD1 (5 bases). This CDR3 spans 16 amino acids. The ends were cut back, 5 bases at V and 3 bases at J, with 16 bases in the middle. Per germline, CDR1 SGHAT and CDR2 FQNNGV. The chain's CDR3 is CASSQGQTAPNEKLFF. DNA of the CDR3: TGTGCCAGCAGCCAAGGTCAGACAGCCCCTAATGAAAAACTGTTTTTT.

The chain uses TRBV4-3 and TRBJ1-6, with TRBD1 identical over 9 bases. The CDR3 totals 15 residues. The V gene's germline CDR1 is LGHNA and CDR2 YSLEER. J lost 5 bases, V lost 3 bases, and 2 bases had no gene match. As DNA, the CDR3 is TGCGCCAGCAGCCAGGGGACAGGGAATAATTCACCCCTCCACTTT. Amino acids: CASSQGTGNNSPLHF.

The genes are TRBV6-1 and TRBJ1-2; a weak D match, TRBD1 (6 bases). V dropped 1 base and J dropped 8 bases, with 11 bases sitting between them. The length of the CDR3 is 13 residues. Germline V gene data show CDR1 as MNHNS and CDR2 as SASEGT. For the CDR3, the DNA is TGTGCCAGCAGTGAAGGACAGGCAAGCGGCTACACCTTC. It specifies CASSEGQASGYTF.

The rearrangement links TRBV4-1 to TRBJ2-7; no firm D call. The CDR3 loop spans 12 amino acids. V lost 2 bases and J 4 bases, leaving 6 bases between the germline ends. Germline CDR1 and CDR2: MGHRA and YSYEKL. CDR3 sequence reads: CASSQSRYEQYF. For the CDR3, the DNA is TGCGCCAGCAGCCAATCTCGTTACGAGCAGTACTTC.

J is TRBJ1-3 and V is TRBV19, with 11 bases identical to TRBD1. The germline V gene encodes CDR1 LNHDA and CDR2 SQIVND (reference sequence). The CDR3 totals 16 residues. Losses at the gene ends were 5 bases for V and 7 bases for J; bases not matched to a gene: 10. The CDR3 is CASSLRTGGAMNTIYF. Written as DNA, the CDR3 is TGTGCCAGTAGTCTTCGGACAGGGGGCGCGATGAACACCATATATTTT.